This TCR beta chain is drawn from a study of cytomegalovirus exposure and HLA in healthy donors. CDR1 MDHEN and CDR2 SYDVKM come from the germline V gene. The CDR3 extends over 18 amino acids. J was trimmed by 4 bases and V by 5 bases; bases with no gene match: 14. Turning to this clone: Its antigen is currently unknown.

PCR employed 60 Vbeta and 13 Jbeta primers. Sequenced by immunoSEQ multiplex PCR; TCRdb stores in-frame clones only, minus some. The data show approximately 150,000 clones, around 83% seen once. Overall study findings and caveats: Under in vitro conditions, a few CMV-associated chains were confirmed as specific for CMV antigens. The productive fraction for most TCR beta V segments was about 90% or about 30% in an earlier analysis. Presence/absence analyses rested on an assumption that sequencing depth was roughly uniform across donors.

Material for sequencing was PBMCs. The TCR comes from a man aged 50-59 years in good health and CMV-seropositive. The J gene is TRBJ1-2, the V gene TRBV28; TRBD1 agrees at 12 bases. CDR3 coding DNA: TGTGCCAGCAGTCAACAAATCGGGACAGGGGGCAGGAGCTATGGCTACACCTTC. Amino acid sequence: CASSQQIGTGGRSYGYTF.